This TCR beta chain stems from a study of vaccination and CD4 T cells after COVID-19. At the level of the study: Convalescent donors: six male, four female; seven Caucasian, two Asian, one multiracial, two Hispanic. A few convalescent patients provided samples that were taken at day 14 and days 161 to 241 post-vaccination.

In germline, CDR1 is DFQATT, CDR2 SNEGSKA (reference sequence). CDR3 length: 12 residues. V gave up 5 bases and J gave up 4 bases, with 9 bases separating them. The time point was: late sampling 161 to 241 days after vaccination in a few convalescent patients. Treatment given: approximately 9-day PBMC culture with coronavirus spike peptide pools or control peptides (ViraFEST assay). An Oncomine TCR Beta short-read assay was used to sequence the DNA from cultured CD4+ T cells. The authors extracted genomic DNA from cultured CD4+ T cells. MiXCR, run by TCRdb on the PCR reads, gives a single entry per CDR3 protein. The sample carries 17,000 or so distinct CDR3 sequences, about 51% recorded once. The table lists this clonotype with a few counts. The antigen remains unidentified.

The genes are TRBV20-1 and TRBJ2-1; D not resolved. This TCR derives from a human donor who had recovered from COVID-19. The source was CD4+ T cells from blood, cultured in vitro, collected about 7 months after SARS-CoV-2 vaccination. CDR3 region: CSAGDPYNEQFF. CDR3 DNA: TGCAGTGCTGGCGACCCTTACAATGAGCAGTTCTTC.